This entry is about one T cell receptor beta chain. These data come from a study of regulatory T cells in long-lasting Graves disease. CDR3-region Arm-PCR and iRepertoire HTBI primers produced the TCR beta libraries. TCRdb recomputed calls from the multiplex PCR reads with MiXCR, one row per CDR3 protein. The table lists more than 300,000 distinct CDR3 sequences, about 16% of them singletons. Germline loops: CDR1 DFQATT, CDR2 SNEGSKA (reference sequence). The CDR3 runs to 15 residues. The J segment lost 6 bases and the V segment lost 3 bases, leaving 11 bases of the junction unmatched. Indicated time point: newly diagnosed GD, antithyroid drugs for less than 3 months. RNA from PBMCs was the source of the TCR library.

The sequenced sample was peripheral blood mononuclear cells (PBMCs), obtained at new diagnosis, from a patient treated with antithyroid drugs. V gene TRBV20-1 combines with J gene TRBJ2-7, with 10 nucleotides matching TRBD2. The receptor was derived from a female donor with Graves disease. The DNA for the CDR3 is TGCAGTGCTAGTGTCGTAGCTAGCGGGAGTTCCGAGCAGTACTTC. It encodes CSASVVASGSSEQYF.